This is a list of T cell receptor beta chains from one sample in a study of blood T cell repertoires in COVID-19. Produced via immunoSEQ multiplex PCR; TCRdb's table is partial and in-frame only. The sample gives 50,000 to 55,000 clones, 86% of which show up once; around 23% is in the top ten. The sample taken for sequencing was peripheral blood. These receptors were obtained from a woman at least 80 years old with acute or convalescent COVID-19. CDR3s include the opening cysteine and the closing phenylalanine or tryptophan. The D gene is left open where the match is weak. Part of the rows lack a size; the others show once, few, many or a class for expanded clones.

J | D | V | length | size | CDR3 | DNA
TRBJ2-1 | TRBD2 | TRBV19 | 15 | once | CASRTGTSGRDEQFF | TGTGCCAGTAGAACCGGGACTAGCGGGAGAGATGAGCAGTTCTTC
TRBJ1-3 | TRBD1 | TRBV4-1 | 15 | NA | CASSQEGGRANTIYF | TGCGCCAGCAGCCAAGAAGGGGGCAGGGCGAACACCATATATTTT
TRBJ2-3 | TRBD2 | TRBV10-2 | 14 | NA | CASSSSGGTDTQYF | TGCGCCAGCAGCTCCTCGGGGGGAACAGATACGCAGTATTTT
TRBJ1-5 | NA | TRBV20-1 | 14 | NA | CSASQGSSNQPQHF | TGCAGTGCTAGTCAGGGGAGTAGCAATCAGCCCCAGCATTTT
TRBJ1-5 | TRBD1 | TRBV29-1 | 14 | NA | CSVKSGTGNQPQHF | TGCAGCGTGAAGTCCGGGACAGGGAATCAGCCCCAGCATTTT
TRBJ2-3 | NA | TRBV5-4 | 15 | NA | CASSSFAEGTDTQYF | TGTGCCAGCAGCTCCTTCGCGGAGGGCACAGATACGCAGTATTTT
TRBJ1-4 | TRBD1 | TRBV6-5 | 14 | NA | CASRTGATNEKLFF | TGTGCCAGCAGGACAGGGGCAACTAATGAAAAACTGTTTTTT
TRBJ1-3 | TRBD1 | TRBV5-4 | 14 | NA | CASSQGAVGNTIYF | TGTGCCAGCAGCCAGGGGGCGGTCGGAAACACCATATATTTT
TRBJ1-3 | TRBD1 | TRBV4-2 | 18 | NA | CASSQEVVRQGIGNTIYF | TGTGCCAGCAGCCAAGAGGTGGTTCGACAGGGGATTGGAAACACCATATATTTT
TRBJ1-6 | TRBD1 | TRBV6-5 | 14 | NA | CASSQGAPNSPLHF | TGTGCCAGCAGTCAGGGGGCGCCGAATTCACCCCTCCACTTT
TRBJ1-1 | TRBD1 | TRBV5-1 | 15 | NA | CASSLGGTADTEAFF | TGCGCCAGCAGCTTGGGAGGGACAGCGGACACTGAAGCTTTCTTT
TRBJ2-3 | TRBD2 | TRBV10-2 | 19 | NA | CASSIGTSGGAGVRLTQYF | TGCGCCAGCAGTATTGGGACTAGCGGGGGGGCCGGGGTGAGGTTAACGCAGTATTTT
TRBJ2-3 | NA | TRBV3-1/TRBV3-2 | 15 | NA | CASSQDPGSSDTQYF | TGTGCCAGCAGCCAAGATCCCGGGTCCTCAGATACGCAGTATTTT
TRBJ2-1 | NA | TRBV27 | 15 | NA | CASSMTGVSYNEQFF | TGTGCCAGCAGTATGACAGGCGTTTCCTACAATGAGCAGTTCTTC
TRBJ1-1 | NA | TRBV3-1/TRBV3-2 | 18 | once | CASSRATKSGTMNTEAFF | TGTGCCAGCAGCCGAGCCACCAAGTCCGGGACAATGAACACTGAAGCTTTCTTT
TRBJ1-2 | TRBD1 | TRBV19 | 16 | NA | CASSLDRGRGRDGYTF | TGTGCCAGTAGTTTAGACAGGGGGCGCGGAAGAGATGGCTACACCTTC
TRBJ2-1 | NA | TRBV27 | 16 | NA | CASCDGTRPKSNEQFF | TGTGCCAGCTGTGACGGAACCAGGCCAAAATCCAATGAGCAGTTCTTC
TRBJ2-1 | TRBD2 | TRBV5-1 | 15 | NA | CASSLGVFGGDEQFF | TGCGCCAGCAGCCTGGGTGTCTTTGGGGGGGATGAGCAGTTCTTC
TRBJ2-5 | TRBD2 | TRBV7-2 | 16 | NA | CASSLYLAGGQETQYF | TGTGCCAGCAGCTTATACCTAGCGGGGGGCCAAGAGACCCAGTACTTC
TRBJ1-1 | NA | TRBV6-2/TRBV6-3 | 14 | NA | CASSYLPLPGKAFF | TGTGCCAGCAGTTATTTACCGCTTCCAGGGAAGGCTTTCTTT
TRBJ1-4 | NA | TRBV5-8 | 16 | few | CANSLIGTATNEKLFF | TGTGCCAACAGCTTGATAGGGACTGCAACTAATGAAAAACTGTTTTTT
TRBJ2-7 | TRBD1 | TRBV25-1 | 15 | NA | CASSPTGELNYEQYF | TGTGCCAGCAGTCCAACAGGGGAGTTAAACTACGAGCAGTACTTC
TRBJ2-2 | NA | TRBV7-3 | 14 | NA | CASSPGFDTGELFF | TGTGCCAGCAGCCCAGGGTTTGACACCGGGGAGCTGTTTTTT
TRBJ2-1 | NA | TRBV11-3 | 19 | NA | CASSLGQLRKGSGLDEQFF | TGTGCCAGCAGCTTAGGTCAATTGCGGAAGGGATCGGGGTTGGATGAGCAGTTCTTC
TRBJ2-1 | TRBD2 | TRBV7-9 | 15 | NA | CASSFSAGGLNEQFF | TGTGCCAGCAGCTTTTCCGCGGGGGGCCTCAATGAGCAGTTCTTC
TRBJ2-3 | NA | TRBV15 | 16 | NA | CATSRGTAVSTDTQYF | TGTGCCACCAGCAGAGGGACAGCGGTAAGCACAGATACGCAGTATTTT
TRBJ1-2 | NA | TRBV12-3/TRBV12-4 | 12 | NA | CASSFTGYGYTF | TGTGCCAGCAGTTTCACCGGCTATGGCTACACCTTC
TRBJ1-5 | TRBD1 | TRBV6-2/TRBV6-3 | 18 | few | CASSYGTGRISSNQPQHF | TGTGCCAGCAGTTACGGGACAGGGCGCATTAGTAGCAATCAGCCCCAGCATTTT
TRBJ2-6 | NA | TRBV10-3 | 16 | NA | CATTGTPSSGANVLTF | TGTGCCACCACCGGGACTCCGTCGTCTGGGGCCAACGTCCTGACTTTC
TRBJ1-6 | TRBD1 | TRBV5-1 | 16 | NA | CASSLSPGQANSPLHF | TGCGCCAGCAGCTTGTCGCCGGGACAGGCTAATTCACCCCTCCACTTT
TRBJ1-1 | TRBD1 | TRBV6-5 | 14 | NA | CASSGTGGKTEAFF | TGTGCCAGCAGCGGAACAGGGGGAAAAACTGAAGCTTTCTTT
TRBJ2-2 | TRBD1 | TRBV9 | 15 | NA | CASSGQGVDTGELFF | TGTGCCAGCAGCGGACAGGGAGTTGACACCGGGGAGCTGTTTTTT
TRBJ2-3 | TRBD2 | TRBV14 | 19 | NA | CASSQDSLIAGGSTDTQYF | TGTGCCAGCAGCCAAGATTCCCTCATAGCGGGGGGCAGCACAGATACGCAGTATTTT
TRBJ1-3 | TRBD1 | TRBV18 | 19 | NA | CASSPRTGGPTSSGNTIYF | TGTGCCAGCTCACCTCGGACAGGGGGCCCTACGAGCTCTGGAAACACCATATATTTT
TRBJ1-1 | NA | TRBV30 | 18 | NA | CAWSKSGDRRLRDTEAFF | TGTGCCTGGAGTAAAAGCGGGGACCGTCGCCTTCGGGACACTGAAGCTTTCTTT
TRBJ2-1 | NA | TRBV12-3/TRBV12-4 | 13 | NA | CASSLGGPNEQFF | TGTGCCAGCAGTTTAGGTGGGCCGAATGAGCAGTTCTTC
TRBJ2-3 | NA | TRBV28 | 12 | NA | CATRGSTDTQYF | TGTGCCACCCGGGGTAGCACAGATACGCAGTATTTT
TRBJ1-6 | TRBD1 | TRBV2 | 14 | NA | CASRSGTGHSPLHF | TGTGCCAGCAGGTCTGGGACAGGCCATTCACCCCTCCACTTT
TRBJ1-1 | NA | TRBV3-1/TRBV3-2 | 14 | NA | CASRLREGNTEAFF | TGTGCCAGCCGCCTGAGGGAGGGGAACACTGAAGCTTTCTTT
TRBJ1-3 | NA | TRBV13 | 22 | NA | CASSLGRGGPHTSRGSGNTIYF | TGTGCCAGCAGCTTAGGCCGGGGGGGGCCACATACGAGCAGAGGATCTGGAAACACCATATATTTT
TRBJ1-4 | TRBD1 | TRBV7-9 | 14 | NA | CASSQGQGNEKLFF | TGTGCCAGCAGCCAAGGACAGGGGAATGAAAAACTGTTTTTT
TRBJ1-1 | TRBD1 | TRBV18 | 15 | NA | CASSPTGEKGTEAFF | TGTGCCAGCTCACCCACAGGGGAAAAGGGTACTGAAGCTTTCTTT
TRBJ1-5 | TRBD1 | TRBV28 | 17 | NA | CASSIRGQGTSNQPQHF | TGTGCCAGCAGTATAAGGGGACAGGGGACTAGCAATCAGCCCCAGCATTTT
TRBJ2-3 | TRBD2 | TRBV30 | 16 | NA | CAWTPRTSGVRYTQYF | TGTGCCTGGACCCCCCGAACTAGCGGGGTCCGGTATACGCAGTATTTT
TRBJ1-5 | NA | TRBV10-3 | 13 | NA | CASRVDSNQPQHF | TGTGCCTCCAGGGTCGATAGCAATCAGCCCCAGCATTTT
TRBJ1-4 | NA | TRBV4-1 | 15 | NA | CASSQAGTGNEKLFF | TGCGCCAGCAGCCAGGCGGGGACTGGTAATGAAAAACTGTTTTTT
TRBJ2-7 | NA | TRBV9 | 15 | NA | CASSPLQGSSYEQYF | TGTGCCAGCAGCCCTCTCCAGGGCAGCTCCTACGAGCAGTACTTC
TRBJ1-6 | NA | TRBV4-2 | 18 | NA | CASSQEGQISSYNSPLHF | TGTGCCAGCAGCCAAGAAGGACAGATAAGCTCCTATAATTCACCCCTCCACTTT
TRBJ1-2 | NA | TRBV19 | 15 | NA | CASSGGHLRGYGYTF | TGTGCCAGTAGTGGGGGACATCTAAGAGGCTATGGCTACACCTTC
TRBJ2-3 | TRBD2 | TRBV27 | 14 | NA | CASSLGTSGDTQYF | TGTGCCAGCAGTTTAGGGACTAGCGGAGATACGCAGTATTTT
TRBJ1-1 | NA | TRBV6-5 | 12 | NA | CASSSVETEAFF | TGTGCCAGCAGTTCCGTTGAGACTGAAGCTTTCTTT
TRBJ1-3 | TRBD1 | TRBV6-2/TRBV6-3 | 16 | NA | CASSLSDRGPSNTIYF | TGTGCCAGCAGCTTATCTGACAGGGGACCTTCCAACACCATATATTTT